The 15 T cell receptor beta chains presented below share a single source sample, sequenced in a study of CD8 T cells in ankylosing spondylitis. TCRdb recomputed calls from the 5' RACE reads with MiXCR, one row per CDR3 protein. Altogether about 35,000 distinct CDR3 sequences are present, 2.5% to 3.5% being singletons, with the ten largest covering 2.8%. Sequenced input: blood, either unsorted or a sorted T cell fraction (not recorded which). These receptors were collected from a male donor with ankylosing spondylitis or in good health (not recorded which).

A remark on this clonotype: The junction departs from the called germline gene at one end, perhaps through a read error. The gene calls are TRBV9 and TRBJ1-2, with D unclear. The V gene's germline CDR1 is SGDLS and CDR2 YYNGEE. This CDR3 contains 14 residues. Written as DNA, the CDR3 is TGTGCCATCAGCGTAGAGGCTATGGCCTATGGCTACACCTTC. Encoded protein: CAISVEAMAYGYTF.

This clonotype was observed at least ten times. J is TRBJ2-1 and V is TRBV9; no clear D gene. The CDR3 runs 14 residues. Trimming cost V 2 bases and J 0 bases, with 6 bases left between them. The germline V gene encodes CDR1 SGDLS and CDR2 YYNGEE. The CDR3 is CASSVTSSYNEQFF. DNA for the CDR3: TGTGCCAGCAGCGTTACGAGCTCCTACAATGAGCAGTTCTTC.

This clonotype was counted ten times or more. The chain recombines TRBV9 with TRBJ2-3; TRBD2 matches at 8 bases. The ends lost 0 bases at V and 1 base at J; junction bases unmatched: 4. This CDR3 is 16 amino acids long. Germline V gene sequence: CDR1 SGDLS, CDR2 YYNGEE. CDR3 in DNA: TGTGCCAGCAGCGTAGGGAGTAGCGGGGGCACAGATACGCAGTATTTT. This sequence encodes CASSVGSSGGTDTQYF.

This clonotype was observed at least ten times. The J gene is TRBJ1-6, the V gene TRBV9; D is possibly TRBD1 (5 bases). The germline V and J ends were trimmed by 4 bases and 9 bases, with 17 bases remaining between them. CDR1 is SGDLS and CDR2 is YYNGEE in the germline V gene. The CDR3 covers 15 residues. CDR3 protein: CASSPETVGGSPLHF. CDR3 bases: TGTGCCAGCAGCCCAGAAACCGTTGGGGGTTCACCCCTCCACTTT.

Many counts were recorded for this clonotype. This chain joins TRBV9 and TRBJ2-3, with 8 positions matching TRBD2. CDR1 is SGDLS, CDR2 YYNGEE, per germline. The CDR3 runs 16 residues. Losses at the gene ends were 4 bases for V and 0 bases for J; bases not matched to a gene: 7. CDR3 protein: CASSPRGGPSTDTQYF. In DNA form, the CDR3 reads TGTGCCAGCAGCCCCCGGGGGGGACCCAGCACAGATACGCAGTATTTT.

The chain joins TRBV9 to TRBJ2-5; D is unresolved. The length of the CDR3 is 12 residues. Trimming left V 5 bases short and J 5 bases short, with 10 bases between. CDR1 is SGDLS, CDR2 YYNGEE, per germline. CDR3 residues: CASRGLGETQYF. As DNA, the CDR3 is TGTGCCAGCAGGGGTTTGGGGGAGACCCAGTACTTC. Using reference TRBV9 and TRBJ2-5 for the parts outside the CDR3, the full variable domain is DSGVTQTPKHLITATGQRVTLRCSPRSGDLSVYWYQQSLDQGLQFLIQYYNGEERAKGNILERFSAQQFPDLHSELNLSSLELGDSALYFCASRGLGETQYFGPGTRLLVL.

This clonotype was observed at least ten times. The chain employs TRBV9 and TRBJ2-3; 8 bases match TRBD2. Germline-derived CDR1 and CDR2 are SGDLS and YYNGEE. Unmatched junction bases numbered 4, after V lost 3 bases and J lost 1 base. The CDR3 has 15 amino acids. The CDR3 nucleotides are TGTGCCAGCAGCGCCTGGACTAGCCGCACAGATACGCAGTATTTT. Its protein is CASSAWTSRTDTQYF.

This clonotype was picked up many times. This chain's CDR3 is CASSRGPEETQYF. CDR3 sequence (DNA): TGTGCCAGCAGCAGGGGGCCCGAAGAGACCCAGTACTTC. V is TRBV9 and J is TRBJ2-5; 7 bases map to TRBD1. V lost 4 bases, J lost 3 bases, and 3 bases stayed unmatched. Germline V gene data show CDR1 as SGDLS and CDR2 as YYNGEE. CDR3 length: 13 residues.

At least ten counts were recorded for this clonotype. The chain carries TRBV9 and TRBJ2-5; D is perhaps TRBD1 (5 bases). The germline V and J ends were trimmed by 4 bases and 2 bases, with 15 bases remaining between them. Germline CDR1 is SGDLS and CDR2 is YYNGEE. CDR3 size: 15 residues. In DNA form, the CDR3 reads TGTGCCAGCAGCCCGCTAGGGGCGCCACAAGAGACCCAGTACTTC. Protein: CASSPLGAPQETQYF.

This clonotype has a count of ten or more. The rearrangement joins TRBV9 to TRBJ2-1; 11 bases line up with TRBD2. This CDR3 region has 19 residues. CDR1 is SGDLS, CDR2 YYNGEE, per germline. V was clipped by 4 bases and J by 8 bases; unmatched bases: 20. The CDR3 DNA reads TGTGCCAGCAGCCCGCGGCTACTAGCGGGAGTGAAACTTGTGGATGAGCAGTTCTTC. As protein: CASSPRLLAGVKLVDEQFF.

This clonotype has ten or more counts. J is TRBJ2-5 and V is TRBV9, with a tentative D call TRBD1 (6 bases). The CDR3 has 15 amino acids. The germline V gene has CDR1 SGDLS and CDR2 YYNGEE. V shed 6 bases and J shed 2 bases, with 17 bases lying between them. The CDR3 region is CASTRDTKTQETQYF. The CDR3 DNA reads as TGTGCCAGCACGAGGGACACCAAGACACAAGAGACCCAGTACTTC. Together with reference TRBV9 and TRBJ2-5, the CDR3 gives the full variable domain: DSGVTQTPKHLITATGQRVTLRCSPRSGDLSVYWYQQSLDQGLQFLIQYYNGEERAKGNILERFSAQQFPDLHSELNLSSLELGDSALYFCASTRDTKTQETQYFGPGTRLLVL.

This clonotype was observed at least ten times. The chain uses TRBV9 and TRBJ2-3, with D perhaps TRBD1 (5 bases). V was cut by 4 bases and J by 5 bases, with 11 bases left in between. CDR3 size: 13 residues. Germline V gene sequence: CDR1 SGDLS, CDR2 YYNGEE. For the CDR3, the DNA is TGTGCCAGCAGCACTCAGGGTTTAGATACGCAGTATTTT. Its protein is CASSTQGLDTQYF.

In this sample, this clonotype turned up many times. The chain is built from TRBV9 and TRBJ1-1, with 7 bases lining up with TRBD1. Trimming at V came to 1 base and at J to 1 base, leaving 4 bases not matched to a gene. CDR3 size: 15 residues. CDR1 and CDR2 (germline): SGDLS, YYNGEE. CDR3 region: CASSVSTGANTEAFF. The CDR3 DNA sequence: TGTGCCAGCAGCGTAAGTACAGGGGCGAACACTGAAGCTTTCTTT.

This clonotype was counted ten times or more. The chain employs TRBV9 and TRBJ2-1; D not resolved. The germline V gene has CDR1 SGDLS and CDR2 YYNGEE. The CDR3 extends over 11 amino acids. V was clipped by 0 bases and J by 8 bases, with 3 bases between them. In nucleotides, the CDR3 is TGTGCCAGCAGCGTAGGGGATGAGCAGTTCTTC. Translation gives CASSVGDEQFF.

This clonotype was counted ten times or more. The chain uses TRBV9 and TRBJ2-4; 11 bases agree with TRBD2. CDR1 SGDLS and CDR2 YYNGEE come from the germline V gene. The junction had 13 bases not matched to a gene; V was cut back by 0 bases and J by 5 bases. The CDR3 is made up of 19 amino acids. The CDR3 region is CASSVAVTSGSVAENIQYF. CDR3 DNA: TGTGCCAGCAGCGTAGCGGTTACTAGCGGGAGTGTTGCGGAAAACATTCAGTACTTC. Together with reference TRBV9 and TRBJ2-4, the CDR3 gives the full variable domain: DSGVTQTPKHLITATGQRVTLRCSPRSGDLSVYWYQQSLDQGLQFLIQYYNGEERAKGNILERFSAQQFPDLHSELNLSSLELGDSALYFCASSVAVTSGSVAENIQYFGAGTRLSVL.